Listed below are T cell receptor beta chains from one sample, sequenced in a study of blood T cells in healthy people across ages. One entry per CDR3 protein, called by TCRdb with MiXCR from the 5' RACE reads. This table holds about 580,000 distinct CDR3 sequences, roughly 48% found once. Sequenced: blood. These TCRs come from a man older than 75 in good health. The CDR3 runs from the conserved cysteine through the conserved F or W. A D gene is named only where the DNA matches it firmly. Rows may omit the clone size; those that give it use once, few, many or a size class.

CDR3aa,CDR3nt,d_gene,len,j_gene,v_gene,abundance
CASQRGGGISVYEQYF,TGTGCCAGCCAAAGGGGCGGGGGGATAAGTGTCTACGAGCAGTACTTC,TRBD2,16,TRBJ2-7,TRBV6-6,many
CATSPNPGTSGGATDTQYF,TGTGCCACCAGTCCCAACCCCGGGACTAGCGGGGGGGCAACAGATACGCAGTATTTT,TRBD2,19,TRBJ2-3,TRBV24-1,.
CASSSSNRGPGGANVLTF,TGTGCCAGCAGCTCATCAAACAGGGGACCCGGGGGGGCCAACGTCCTGACTTTC,TRBD1,18,TRBJ2-6,TRBV7-3,.
CASRRGTGGFETQYF,TGTGCCAGCAGGAGGGGGACAGGGGGTTTTGAGACCCAGTACTTC,TRBD1,15,TRBJ2-5,TRBV7-2,few
CASSQRAGRTGELFF,TGTGCCAGCAGCCAACGGGCAGGGAGAACCGGGGAGCTGTTTTTT,.,15,TRBJ2-2,TRBV7-2,.
CASSQVGRDEAFF,TGTGCCAGCAGCCAAGTGGGCAGAGATGAAGCTTTCTTT,.,13,TRBJ1-1,TRBV3-1,.
CASILGGRMNTEAFF,TGTGCCAGCATTCTTGGAGGCAGGATGAACACTGAAGCTTTCTTT,.,15,TRBJ1-1,TRBV2,.
CASRTQGAPTNEKLFF,TGTGCCAGCAGAACACAGGGGGCCCCAACTAATGAAAAACTGTTTTTT,TRBD1,16,TRBJ1-4,TRBV6-5,few
CASLPEPGQHYNEQFF,TGCGCCAGCCTCCCAGAGCCGGGACAGCATTACAATGAGCAGTTCTTC,TRBD1,16,TRBJ2-1,TRBV5-1,few
CASGGQGAYLYEQYF,TGTGCCAGCGGTGGACAGGGGGCATACCTCTACGAGCAGTACTTC,TRBD1,15,TRBJ2-7,TRBV27,.
CASSTRTGKSSYEQYF,TGTGCCAGCAGTACCCGGACAGGAAAAAGCTCCTACGAGCAGTACTTC,TRBD1,16,TRBJ2-7,TRBV12-3/TRBV12-4,.
CASIRGTTRGLEEKLFF,TGTGCCAGCATAAGAGGAACCACTCGGGGGTTGGAGGAAAAACTGTTTTTT,.,17,TRBJ1-4,TRBV7-8,.
CASSFSGSGANVLTF,TGTGCCAGCAGTTTCAGTGGCTCTGGGGCCAACGTCCTGACTTTC,.,15,TRBJ2-6,TRBV7-2,many
CSARLAGGPSENTGELFF,TGCAGTGCAAGACTAGCGGGAGGGCCGTCGGAGAACACCGGGGAGCTGTTTTTT,TRBD2,18,TRBJ2-2,TRBV20-1,.
CSALSLGNEQFF,TGCAGTGCTCTATCCCTAGGCAATGAGCAGTTCTTC,.,12,TRBJ2-1,TRBV20-1,.
CASSLWDRRDYGYTF,TGTGCCAGCAGTTTATGGGACCGGCGGGACTATGGCTACACCTTC,.,15,TRBJ1-2,TRBV28,once
CSALDRGQEKLFF,TGCAGTGCGTTGGACAGGGGTCAAGAAAAACTGTTTTTT,TRBD1,13,TRBJ1-4,TRBV20-1,.
CASSLLGQRETDTQYF,TGTGCCAGCAGCTTACTCGGGCAGCGGGAGACAGATACGCAGTATTTT,TRBD2,16,TRBJ2-3,TRBV7-3,few
CASSLAASGSYNERFF,TGTGCCAGCAGTTTAGCGGCTAGCGGAAGTTACAATGAGCGGTTCTTC,TRBD2,16,TRBJ2-1,TRBV28,.
CASSPTGGNEKLFF,TGTGCCAGCAGCCCCACAGGGGGAAATGAAAAACTGTTTTTT,TRBD1,14,TRBJ1-4,TRBV7-9,.
CAIAAGTSKYNEQFF,TGTGCCATCGCCGCTGGGACTAGCAAATACAATGAGCAGTTCTTC,TRBD2,15,TRBJ2-1,TRBV6-2/TRBV6-3,.
CATTRSSVRNSYEQYF,TGTGCCACCACCCGGTCTAGCGTGCGGAACTCCTACGAGCAGTACTTC,.,16,TRBJ2-7,TRBV6-2/TRBV6-3,.
CASSSLAGAQETQYF,TGTGCCAGCAGTTCCCTAGCGGGGGCACAAGAGACCCAGTACTTC,TRBD2,15,TRBJ2-5,TRBV28,many
CASSLTSTGWRADNEQFF,TGTGCCAGCAGCTTGACGAGTACGGGTTGGCGAGCCGACAATGAGCAGTTCTTC,.,18,TRBJ2-1,TRBV5-5,few
CSARQVDYNEQFF,TGCAGTGCTCGGCAGGTGGACTACAATGAGCAGTTCTTC,.,13,TRBJ2-1,TRBV20-1,few
CASSLEVREGAGELFF,TGTGCCAGCAGCTTAGAGGTCCGGGAAGGGGCCGGGGAGCTGTTTTTT,.,16,TRBJ2-2,TRBV7-2,.
CASSVAGDGTEAFF,TGTGCCAGCAGCGTGGCAGGGGACGGTACTGAAGCTTTCTTT,.,14,TRBJ1-1,TRBV9,.
CASSYRTVDGYTF,TGTGCCAGCAGTTATCGGACAGTCGATGGCTACACCTTC,.,13,TRBJ1-2,TRBV28,.
CASSLFGQGKGEGYTF,TGCGCCAGCAGCTTGTTCGGACAGGGGAAAGGAGAAGGCTACACCTTC,TRBD1,16,TRBJ1-2,TRBV5-1,.
CASSTRTAFQTEKLFF,TGTGCCAGCAGCACAAGGACAGCGTTCCAAACTGAAAAACTGTTTTTT,.,16,TRBJ1-4,TRBV7-2,.
CASSRRANTEAFF,TGTGCCAGCAGCCGTAGGGCGAACACTGAAGCTTTCTTT,.,13,TRBJ1-1,TRBV7-2,.
CASSPGTARQDEQFF,TGTGCCAGCAGTCCCGGGACAGCTCGGCAGGATGAGCAGTTCTTC,TRBD1,15,TRBJ2-1,TRBV6-6,many
CASNKYPGDTEAFF,TGTGCCAGCAATAAATACCCAGGGGACACTGAAGCTTTCTTT,.,14,TRBJ1-1,TRBV28,once
CSFNRAGDSGELFF,TGCAGCTTTAACCGGGCAGGCGACTCCGGGGAGCTGTTTTTT,.,14,TRBJ2-2,TRBV29-1,.
CAISGPVYEQYF,TGTGCCATCAGTGGCCCGGTCTACGAGCAGTACTTC,.,12,TRBJ2-7,TRBV10-3,few
CASSFRPGPSTDTQYF,TGTGCCAGCAGCTTTCGTCCGGGGCCCAGCACAGATACGCAGTATTTT,.,16,TRBJ2-3,TRBV7-9,.
CSADGASKSTYEQYF,TGCAGTGCCGATGGGGCTAGCAAATCCACCTACGAGCAGTACTTC,.,15,TRBJ2-7,TRBV20-1,.
CASSHLAGDTYNEQFF,TGTGCCAGCAGTCATCTAGCGGGAGACACCTACAATGAGCAGTTCTTC,TRBD2,16,TRBJ2-1,TRBV6-2/TRBV6-3,.
CSAQGDDNSPLHF,TGCAGTGCCCAGGGAGACGATAATTCACCCCTCCACTTT,.,13,TRBJ1-6,TRBV20-1,.
CASSPRAGLEGTQYF,TGTGCCAGCAGCCCACGGGCAGGCCTCGAGGGGACCCAGTACTTC,.,15,TRBJ2-5,TRBV7-2,.
CAIGGPKGETQYF,TGTGCCATCGGTGGACCCAAAGGGGAGACCCAGTACTTC,.,13,TRBJ2-5,TRBV10-3,.
CASCVTGGTDEQFF,TGCGCCAGCTGTGTAACGGGGGGGACTGATGAGCAGTTCTTC,TRBD2,14,TRBJ2-1,TRBV5-1,.
CASGLWGSQQFF,TGTGCCAGCGGTCTCTGGGGTAGTCAGCAGTTCTTC,.,12,TRBJ2-1,TRBV6-5,many
CSVTWTTQSGEQYF,TGCAGCGTCACGTGGACGACTCAGTCGGGCGAGCAGTACTTC,.,14,TRBJ2-7,TRBV29-1,.
CASSLLGTSADTQYF,TGTGCCAGCAGCTTGTTAGGGACTAGCGCAGATACGCAGTATTTT,TRBD2,15,TRBJ2-3,TRBV5-8,.
CASSSSGAPGNEQFF,TGTGCCAGCAGCTCTAGCGGGGCTCCGGGGAATGAGCAGTTCTTC,TRBD2,15,TRBJ2-1,TRBV7-3,.